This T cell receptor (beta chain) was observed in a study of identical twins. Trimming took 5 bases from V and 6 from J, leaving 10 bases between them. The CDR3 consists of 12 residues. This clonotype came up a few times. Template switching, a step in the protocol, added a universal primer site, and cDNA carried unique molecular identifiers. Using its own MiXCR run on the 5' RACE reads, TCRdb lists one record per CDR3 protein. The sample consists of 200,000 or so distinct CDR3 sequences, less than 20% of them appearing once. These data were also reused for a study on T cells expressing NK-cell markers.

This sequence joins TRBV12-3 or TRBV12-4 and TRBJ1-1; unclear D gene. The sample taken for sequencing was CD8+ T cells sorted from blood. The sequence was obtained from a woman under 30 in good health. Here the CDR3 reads CASSRYFAEAFF. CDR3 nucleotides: TGTGCCAGCAGTCGATACTTCGCTGAAGCTTTCTTT.